These 19 T cell receptor beta chains were all obtained from the same sample, sequenced in a study of blood T cell repertoires in COVID-19 (TCRdb year 2020). Library preparation was by the immunoSEQ multiplex PCR assay. The clones in this table, taken by TCRdb from immuneACCESS, are in-frame only. Not every clone is retained; where verified, under half of the shortfall comes from an unresolved V gene, and the cause of the rest is unknown. The sample table contains about 310,000 clones; only one count was recorded for around 91% of them. Over 9% of the sample is in the top ten clones. Input material: PBMCs or T cells enriched from blood (not recorded which). These receptors all come from a woman aged 40 to 55 who had recovered from COVID-19.

This chain links TRBV21-1 with TRBJ1-2; TRBD1 is the table's D call and was not checked against the DNA. TRBV21-1 is marked as a pseudogene. The CDR3 covers 12 residues. The CDR3 sequence: CASSKDPDGYTF. The CDR3 DNA sequence: TGTGCCAGCAGCAAAGACCCAGATGGCTACACCTTC.

The chain combines TRBV6-5 with TRBJ2-7, with 7 bases fitting TRBD1. This CDR3 comprises 16 residues. Germline V lookup: CDR1 MNHEY, CDR2 SVGAGI. Trimming at V came to 0 bases and at J to 0 bases, leaving 5 bases not matched to a gene. CDR3 bases: TGTGCCAGCAGTTACTCTACGGGACAGAGCTCCTACGAGCAGTACTTC. The encoded protein is CASSYSTGQSSYEQYF.

The chain links TRBV11-2 to TRBJ2-2; TRBD2 matches 7 bases. The length of the CDR3 is 16 residues. V gave up 2 bases and J gave up 7 bases; unmatched junction bases: 10. Germline lookup yields CDR1 SGHAT and CDR2 FQNNGV. CDR3 DNA sequence: TGTGCCAGCAGCTTACAGGCGGGAGCGGAGGGCGGGGAGCTGTTTTTT. As protein: CASSLQAGAEGGELFF.

This clone was picked up one time. The chain combines TRBV15 with TRBJ2-7; D not resolved. The germline CDR1 and CDR2 sequences are LNHNV and YYDKDF (reference sequence). The ends were cut back, 1 base at V and 2 bases at J, with 12 bases in the middle. CDR3 size: 15 residues. The CDR3 spells CATSRGSGLTYEQYF. The DNA for the CDR3 is TGTGCCACCAGCAGAGGCTCAGGCCTTACCTACGAGCAGTACTTC.

J is TRBJ1-2 and V is TRBV5-1, with 12 nucleotides matching TRBD1. This CDR3 spans 15 amino acids. Trimming cost V 4 bases and J 4 bases; bases outside gene matches: 5. Germline V gene lookup returns CDR1 SGHRS and CDR2 YFSETQ. In DNA, the CDR3 is TGCGCCAGCAGCCCCGGGACAGGGGGCGGCTATGGCTACACCTTC. It translates to CASSPGTGGGYGYTF.

This rearrangement joins TRBV5-1 to TRBJ1-5; tentatively, D is TRBD1 (6 bases). CDR1 SGHRS and CDR2 YFSETQ come from the germline V gene. CDR3 length: 14 residues. Trimming shortened V by 0 bases and J by 9 bases, and 13 bases separated the two germline ends. In DNA form, the CDR3 reads TGCGCCAGCAGCTTGGGTACAGGGTCGACGCCCCAGCATTTT. The encoded protein is CASSLGTGSTPQHF. Supplemented by reference TRBV5-1 and TRBJ1-5, the full variable domain reads KAGVTQTPRYLIKTRGQQVTLSCSPISGHRSVSWYQQTPGQGLQFLFEYFSETQRNKGNFPGRFSGRQFSNSRSEMNVSTLELGDSALYLCASSLGTGSTPQHFGDGTRLSIL.

V gene TRBV19 combines with J gene TRBJ1-4; D is possibly TRBD1 (5 bases). Trimming left V 5 bases short and J 6 bases short, with 19 bases between. Germline CDR1 LNHDA, CDR2 SQIVND (reference sequence). CDR3 size: 16 residues. CDR3 bases: TGTGCCAGTAGTTACCCGGGACTACCAAGGGATGAAAAACTGTTTTTT. It yields the protein CASSYPGLPRDEKLFF.

The chain employs TRBV19 and TRBJ2-2; TRBD1 agrees at 8 bases. J lost 0 bases, V lost 4 bases, and 1 base had no gene match. Looked up from germline, CDR1 is LNHDA and CDR2 is SQIVND (reference sequence). This CDR3 is built from 15 residues. The CDR3 here is CASSTGQANTGELFF. CDR3 in DNA: TGTGCCAGTAGTACGGGACAGGCGAACACCGGGGAGCTGTTTTTT.

This chain uses TRBV19 with TRBJ1-2; D remains unclear. The V end was cut by 3 bases, the J end by 7 bases, with 9 bases between. Germline assignment: CDR1 LNHDA and CDR2 SQIVND (reference sequence). CDR3 length: 12 residues. The CDR3 nucleotides are TGTGCCAGTAGTATTAGGGAGCTTGGCTACACCTTC. It is translated as CASSIRELGYTF.

The chain has TRBV27 and TRBJ2-5; 8 bases agree with TRBD1. The CDR3 is made up of 14 amino acids. Germline loops: CDR1 MNHEY, CDR2 SMNVEV (reference sequence). V gave up 5 bases and J gave up 3 bases; unmatched junction bases: 5. The CDR3 region is CASSQDRVKETQYF. CDR3 nucleotides: TGTGCCAGCAGTCAGGACAGGGTTAAAGAGACCCAGTACTTC.

The chain carries TRBV29-1 and TRBJ2-1; TRBD2 agrees at 14 bases. The CDR3 has 19 amino acids. Germline-derived CDR1 and CDR2 are SQVTM and ANQGSEA. J was trimmed by 8 bases and V by 1 base; bases with no gene match: 16. The CDR3 DNA reads TGCAGCGTTGAAGTGGGCGGACTAGCGGGAGGACCTACCGGCTATGAGCAGTTCTTC. It specifies CSVEVGGLAGGPTGYEQFF.

This chain joins TRBV20-1 and TRBJ2-1; TRBD1 agrees at 8 bases. CDR3 length equals 14 residues. Germline trimming cut 3 bases from V and 5 bases from J; bases unmatched to any gene: 6. In germline, CDR1 is DFQATT, CDR2 SNEGSKA (reference sequence). The CDR3 nucleotides are TGCAGTGCTAGTCAGGGGGCCACCAACAATGAGCAGTTCTTC. Its translation is CSASQGATNNEQFF.

The V gene is TRBV10-3, the J gene TRBJ2-2; 12 bases agree with TRBD2. Germline V CDR1 and CDR2: ENHRY, SYGVKD. The CDR3 spans 16 residues. The V gene end was trimmed by 8 bases and the J gene end by 0 bases; junction bases not matched to a gene: 4. The CDR3 DNA follows: TGTGCCATCCTAGCGGGGGGGCCTCCGAACACCGGGGAGCTGTTTTTT. Its protein is CAILAGGPPNTGELFF.

This chain uses TRBV5-4 with TRBJ1-2; 8 nucleotides align to TRBD1. V lost 0 bases to trimming and J lost 8 bases; unmatched junction nucleotides: 3. CDR3 length equals 13 residues. Germline values: CDR1 SGHNT, CDR2 YYREEE (reference sequence). Here the CDR3 DNA reads TGTGCCAGCAGCTTGGGAGGACAGGGCGGCTACACCTTC. Translation gives CASSLGGQGGYTF.

The J gene is TRBJ2-1, the V gene TRBV5-1; 11 bases are a match to TRBD2. This CDR3 spans 15 amino acids. Per the germline V gene, CDR1 is SGHRS and CDR2 is YFSETQ. Losses at the gene ends were 5 bases for V and 6 bases for J; bases not matched to a gene: 7. CDR3 region: CASRPTSGSSNEQFF. The CDR3 coding sequence is TGCGCCAGCAGGCCAACTAGCGGGAGTTCCAATGAGCAGTTCTTC.

The chain uses TRBV29-1 and TRBJ1-1; TRBD1 might be the D (5 bases). Germline assignment: CDR1 SQVTM and CDR2 ANQGSEA. Trimming pared 7 bases from V and 0 bases from J, leaving 15 bases between. The CDR3 covers 14 residues. This chain's CDR3 is CSGYYKDMNTEAFF. DNA of the CDR3: TGCAGCGGATACTATAAGGACATGAACACTGAAGCTTTCTTT. Full variable domain (missing parts from reference TRBV29-1 and TRBJ1-1): SAVISQKPSRDICQRGTSLTIQCQVDSQVTMMFWYRQQPGQSLTLIATANQGSEATYESGFVIDKFPISRPNLTFSTLTVSNMSPEDSSIYLCSGYYKDMNTEAFFGQGTRLTVV.

The count of this clone is one. The chain links TRBV2 to TRBJ2-2; 8 bases are shared with TRBD2. J lost 5 bases, V lost 8 bases, and 7 bases had no gene match. The CDR3 runs 14 residues. Germline V gene lookup returns CDR1 SNHLY and CDR2 FYNNEI. The CDR3 DNA reads as TGTGCCAGCGACGGGGGGGCCGAGACCGGGGAGCTGTTTTTT. Translating it yields CASDGGAETGELFF.

The rearrangement uses TRBV9 and TRBJ1-1; a weak D match, TRBD1 (5 bases). Germline V gene sequence: CDR1 SGDLS, CDR2 YYNGEE. This CDR3 region has 19 residues. V lost 0 bases to trimming and J lost 4 bases, with 25 bases between them. Here the CDR3 reads CASSVDEMTAHLARTEAFF. The CDR3 bases are TGTGCCAGCAGCGTAGATGAGATGACAGCTCATCTGGCGCGCACTGAAGCTTTCTTT.

This clone was seen only once. V is TRBV30 and J is TRBJ1-2, with D unresolved. There are 11 residues in the CDR3. From germline, CDR1 is GTSNPN and CDR2 SVGIG (reference sequence). V was clipped by 2 bases and J by 5 bases, with 6 bases between them. The CDR3 loop is CAWSREYGYTF. In DNA form, the CDR3 reads TGTGCCTGGAGTAGGGAGTATGGCTACACCTTC.